This TCR beta chain emerged from a study of cytomegalovirus exposure and HLA in healthy donors. The study ran its PCR with 60 Vbeta and 13 Jbeta primers. Repertoires were generated with immunoSEQ multiplex PCR, while TCRdb's copy carries only in-frame clones and drops some. The sample includes about 150,000 clones, over 70% seen only once; the top ten take 0.95% to 1.5%. The germline CDR1 and CDR2 sequences are SQVTM and ANQGSEA. J lost 3 bases, V lost 6 bases, and 10 bases had no gene match. This CDR3 has 14 amino acids. For this clone: What it binds is not known.

Points from the study as a whole: Later on, a genetic analysis was performed. It linked a missense variant in DCLRE1C with V- and J-gene trimming of TCR beta. In an earlier analysis, most TCR beta V segments were productive about 87% or about 30% of the time. The authors assumed roughly uniform sequencing depth across donors for presence/absence analyses. In a later analysis, common viral pathogens appeared linked to several of the most significant clusters.

Material for sequencing was PBMCs. This receptor was identified in a boy aged 2 to 10 in good health and CMV-seronegative. This chain connects TRBV29-1 to TRBJ1-1; 7 positions match TRBD1. CDR3 bases: TGCAGCGTCCGCCCACAGGGGTGGGACACTGAAGCTTTCTTT. Translated: CSVRPQGWDTEAFF.